The 10 T cell receptor beta chains reported below all come from one sample, sequenced in a study of cytomegalovirus exposure and HLA in healthy donors. The PCR ran on 60 Vbeta and 13 Jbeta primers. Generated by immunoSEQ multiplex PCR, the TCRdb table keeps only in-frame clones and is missing some. The data show roughly 110,000 clones, with around 80% seen just once and 2.5% held by the top ten. Sequencing was carried out using PBMCs. The source of these receptors is a middle-aged man in good health and CMV-seronegative.

The genes are TRBV6-6 and TRBJ1-5; 7 bases map to TRBD1. Trimming removed 5 bases from V and 3 bases from J; junction bases left unmatched: 7. The CDR3 extends over 15 amino acids. The germline V gene encodes CDR1 MNHNY and CDR2 SVGAGI (reference sequence). The CDR3 sequence is CASSAGTDFNQPQHF. The CDR3 region has the DNA TGTGCCAGCAGTGCCGGGACAGACTTCAATCAGCCCCAGCATTTT.

The chain links TRBV5-4 to TRBJ1-4, with 8 bases matching TRBD1. J lost 3 bases, V lost 3 bases, and 4 bases had no gene match. The V gene's germline CDR1 is SGHNT and CDR2 YYREEE (reference sequence). The CDR3 runs to 15 residues. In DNA, the CDR3 is TGTGCCAGCAGCTCTGGACAGGGACCTAATGAAAAACTGTTTTTT. Amino acids: CASSSGQGPNEKLFF.

The V and J genes are TRBV29-1 and TRBJ2-5; tentative D call: TRBD1 (6 bases). Trimming pared 6 bases from V and 5 bases from J, leaving 10 bases between. Germline V gene data show CDR1 as SQVTM and CDR2 as ANQGSEA. The CDR3 has 11 amino acids. The CDR3 DNA is TGCAGCGTGGGGGCTACGGAGACCCAGTACTTC. Amino acids: CSVGATETQYF.

The gene calls are TRBV7-7 and TRBJ2-5; 11 nucleotides align to TRBD2. The CDR3 is 15 amino acids. CDR1 and CDR2 from the germline V gene are SSHAT and FNYEAQ (reference sequence). V shed 1 base, J shed 3 bases, and the junction held 1 base outside the gene matches. The CDR3 spells CASSLGGLAEETQYF. CDR3 nucleotide sequence: TGTGCCAGCAGCTTAGGGGGACTAGCGGAAGAGACCCAGTACTTC. Full variable domain (remainder filled in from reference TRBV7-7 and TRBJ2-5): GAGVSQSPRYKVTKRGQDVTLRCDPISSHATLYWYQQALGQGPEFLTYFNYEAQPDKSGLPSDRFSAERPEGSISTLTIQRTEQRDSAMYRCASSLGGLAEETQYFGPGTRLLVL.

In this sample, this clone turned up a few times. V and J are TRBV11-2 and TRBJ2-7; 9 bases are a match to TRBD1. Germline CDR1 is SGHAT and CDR2 is FQNNGV. The V and J ends lost 4 bases and 5 bases, in that order; junction bases with no gene match: 12. This CDR3 comprises 16 residues. The CDR3 region has the DNA TGTGCCAGCAGCTGGACAGGGGCGAACTTTTTGAACGAGCAGTACTTC. The encoded protein is CASSWTGANFLNEQYF. The full variable domain, with the rest looked up from reference TRBV11-2 and TRBJ2-7, is EAGVAQSPRYKIIEKRQSVAFWCNPISGHATLYWYQQILGQGPKLLIQFQNNGVVDDSQLPKDRFSAERLKGVDSTLKIQPAKLEDSAVYLCASSWTGANFLNEQYFGPGTRLTVT.

The chain recombines TRBV5-4 with TRBJ2-5, with D possibly TRBD2 on 6 matching bases. V was cut by 4 bases and J by 2 bases, with 15 bases left in between. CDR1 is SGHNT, CDR2 YYREEE, per germline (reference sequence). There are 15 residues in the CDR3. The CDR3, as DNA: TGTGCCAGCAGCCCCCGGGGCGGGGTACAAGAGACCCAGTACTTC. This sequence encodes CASSPRGGVQETQYF.

The V gene is TRBV4-1, the J gene TRBJ2-3; 7 bases agree with TRBD1. V lost 3 bases to trimming and J lost 0 bases; unmatched junction nucleotides: 6. CDR3 length equals 16 residues. Germline V gene data show CDR1 as MGHRA and CDR2 as YSYEKL. CDR3 sequence (DNA): TGCGCCAGCAGCCACCCCACAGGGGCTAGCACAGATACGCAGTATTTT. It codes for CASSHPTGASTDTQYF.

The CDR3 nucleotides read TGTGCCAGTAGCTTCACAGGGGTTAATGAAAAACTGTTTTTT. Translated: CASSFTGVNEKLFF. V is TRBV19 and J is TRBJ1-4; 7 positions match TRBD1. CDR3 size: 14 residues. J lost 4 bases, V lost 6 bases, and 5 bases had no gene match. CDR1 LNHDA and CDR2 SQIVND come from the germline V gene (reference sequence).

The chain is built from TRBV9 and TRBJ1-4; D is unclear. The germline V and J ends were trimmed by 4 bases and 8 bases, with 18 bases remaining between them. This CDR3 is 15 amino acids long. Germline V lookup: CDR1 SGDLS, CDR2 YYNGEE. Here the CDR3 reads CASSSGHSPREKLFF. The CDR3 nucleotides read TGTGCCAGCAGCAGTGGGCACAGCCCCAGAGAAAAACTGTTTTTT.

This chain joins TRBV18 and TRBJ1-2, with 7 bases lining up with TRBD1. V shed 3 bases and J 8 bases; nucleotides not matched to a gene: 9. The CDR3 consists of 14 residues. Looked up from germline, CDR1 is KGHSH and CDR2 is LQKENI. CDR3 in amino acids: CASSPDRVSGGYTF. Written as DNA, the CDR3 is TGTGCCAGCTCACCCGACAGGGTGAGTGGAGGCTACACCTTC.